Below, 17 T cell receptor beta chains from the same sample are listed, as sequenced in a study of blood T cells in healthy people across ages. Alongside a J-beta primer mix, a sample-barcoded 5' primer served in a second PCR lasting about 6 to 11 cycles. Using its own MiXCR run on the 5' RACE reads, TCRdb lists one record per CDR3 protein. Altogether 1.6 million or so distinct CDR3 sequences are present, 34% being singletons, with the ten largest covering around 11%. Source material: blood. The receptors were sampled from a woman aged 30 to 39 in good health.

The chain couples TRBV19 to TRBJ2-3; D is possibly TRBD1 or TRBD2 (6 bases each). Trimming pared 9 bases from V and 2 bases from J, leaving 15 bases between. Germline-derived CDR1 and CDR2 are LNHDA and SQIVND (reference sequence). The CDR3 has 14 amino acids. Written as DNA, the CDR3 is TGTGCCAGCAAGGGGAGGACAGCCACAGATACGCAGTATTTT. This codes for CASKGRTATDTQYF.

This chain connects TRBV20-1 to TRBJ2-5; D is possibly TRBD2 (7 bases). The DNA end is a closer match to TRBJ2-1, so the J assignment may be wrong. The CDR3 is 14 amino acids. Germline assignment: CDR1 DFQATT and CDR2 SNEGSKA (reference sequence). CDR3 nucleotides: TGCAGTGCTTCAGTGACGGGGGGACAAGAGACCCAGTTCTTC. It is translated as CSASVTGGQETQFF.

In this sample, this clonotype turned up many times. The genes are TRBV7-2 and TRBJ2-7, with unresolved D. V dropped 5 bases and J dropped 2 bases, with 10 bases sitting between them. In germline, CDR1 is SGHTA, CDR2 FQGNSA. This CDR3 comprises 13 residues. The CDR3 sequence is CASSTAVPYEQYF. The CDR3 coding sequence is TGTGCCAGCAGCACCGCGGTACCCTACGAGCAGTACTTC.

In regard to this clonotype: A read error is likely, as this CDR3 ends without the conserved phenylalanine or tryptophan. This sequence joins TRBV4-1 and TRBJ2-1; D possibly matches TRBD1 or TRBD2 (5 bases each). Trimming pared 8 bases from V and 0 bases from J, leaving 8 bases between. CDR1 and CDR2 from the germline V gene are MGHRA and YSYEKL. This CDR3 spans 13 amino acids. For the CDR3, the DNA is TGCGCCAGCGGGGGTAGCTCCTACAATGAGCAGTTCCTC. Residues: CASGGSSYNEQFL.

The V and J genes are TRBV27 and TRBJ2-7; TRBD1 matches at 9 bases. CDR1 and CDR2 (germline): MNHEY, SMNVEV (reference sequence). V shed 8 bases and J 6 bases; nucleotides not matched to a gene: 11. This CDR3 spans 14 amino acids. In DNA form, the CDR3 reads TGTGCCAGCGCCCCCGGGACAGGGTATGGCGAGCAGTACTTC. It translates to CASAPGTGYGEQYF.

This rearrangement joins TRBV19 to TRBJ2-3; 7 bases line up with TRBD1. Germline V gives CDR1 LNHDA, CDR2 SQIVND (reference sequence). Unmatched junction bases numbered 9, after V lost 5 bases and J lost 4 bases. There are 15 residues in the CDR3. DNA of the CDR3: TGTGCCAGTAGTGGAAAATCGACAGGGTCAGATACGCAGTATTTT. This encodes CASSGKSTGSDTQYF.

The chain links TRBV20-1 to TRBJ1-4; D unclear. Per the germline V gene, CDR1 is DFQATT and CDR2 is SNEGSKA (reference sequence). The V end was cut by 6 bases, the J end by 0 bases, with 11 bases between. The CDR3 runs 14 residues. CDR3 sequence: CSALRGTTNEKLFF. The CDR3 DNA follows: TGCAGTGCACTCCGGGGAACAACTAATGAAAAACTGTTTTTT.

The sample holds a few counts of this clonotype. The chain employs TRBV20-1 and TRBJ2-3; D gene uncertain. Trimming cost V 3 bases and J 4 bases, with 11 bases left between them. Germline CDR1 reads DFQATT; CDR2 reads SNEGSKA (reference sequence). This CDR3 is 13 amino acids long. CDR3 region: CSASPNLADTQYF. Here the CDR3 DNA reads TGCAGTGCTAGCCCCAACCTGGCAGATACGCAGTATTTT.

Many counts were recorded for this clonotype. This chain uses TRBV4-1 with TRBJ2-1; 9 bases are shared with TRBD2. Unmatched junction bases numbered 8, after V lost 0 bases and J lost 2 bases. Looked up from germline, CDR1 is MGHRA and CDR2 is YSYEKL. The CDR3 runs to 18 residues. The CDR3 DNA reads TGCGCCAGCAGCCAAGAACAATTCATAGCGGGAGCCTACAATGAGCAGTTCTTC. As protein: CASSQEQFIAGAYNEQFF.

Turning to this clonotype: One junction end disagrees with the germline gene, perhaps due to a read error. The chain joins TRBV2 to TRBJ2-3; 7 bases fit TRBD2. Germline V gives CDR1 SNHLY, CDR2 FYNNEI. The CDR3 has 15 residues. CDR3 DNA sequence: TGTACCAGCAGTGAAGCCTGGGGGGGGACAGATACGCAGTATTTT. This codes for CTSSEAWGGTDTQYF.

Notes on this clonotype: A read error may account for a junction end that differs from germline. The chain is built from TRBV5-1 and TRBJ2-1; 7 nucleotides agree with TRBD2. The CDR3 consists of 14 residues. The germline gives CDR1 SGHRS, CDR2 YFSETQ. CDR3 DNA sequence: TGCGCCAGCAGCTTCGGTAGCGGGTACAATGAGCAGGTCTTC. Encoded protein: CASSFGSGYNEQVF.

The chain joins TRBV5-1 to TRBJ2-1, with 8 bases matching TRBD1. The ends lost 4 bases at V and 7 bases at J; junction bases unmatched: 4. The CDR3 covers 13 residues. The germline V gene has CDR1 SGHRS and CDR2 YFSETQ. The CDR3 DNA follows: TGCGCCAGCAGCCCCGGGACAGGAAATGAGCAGTTCTTC. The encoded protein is CASSPGTGNEQFF. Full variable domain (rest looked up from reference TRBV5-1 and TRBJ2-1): KAGVTQTPRYLIKTRGQQVTLSCSPISGHRSVSWYQQTPGQGLQFLFEYFSETQRNKGNFPGRFSGRQFSNSRSEMNVSTLELGDSALYLCASSPGTGNEQFFGPGTRLTVL.

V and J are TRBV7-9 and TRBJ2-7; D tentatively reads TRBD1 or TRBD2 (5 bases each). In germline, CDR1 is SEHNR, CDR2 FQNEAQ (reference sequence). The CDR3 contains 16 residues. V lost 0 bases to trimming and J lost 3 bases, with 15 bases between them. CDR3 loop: CASSLAGAGAFYEQYF. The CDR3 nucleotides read TGTGCCAGCAGCTTAGCCGGGGCAGGAGCCTTCTACGAGCAGTACTTC.

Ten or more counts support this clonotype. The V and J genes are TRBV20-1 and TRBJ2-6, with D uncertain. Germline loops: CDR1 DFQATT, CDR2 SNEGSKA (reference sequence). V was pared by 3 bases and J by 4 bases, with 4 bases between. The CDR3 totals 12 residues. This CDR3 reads CSASSGANVLTF. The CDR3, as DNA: TGCAGTGCTAGTTCGGGGGCCAACGTCCTGACTTTC.

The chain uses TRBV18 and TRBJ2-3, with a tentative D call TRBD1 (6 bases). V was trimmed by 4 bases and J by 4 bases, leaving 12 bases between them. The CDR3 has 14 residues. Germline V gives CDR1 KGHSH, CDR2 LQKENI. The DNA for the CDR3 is TGTGCCAGCTCACGGAGCAGGGGTTCAGATACGCAGTATTTT. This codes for CASSRSRGSDTQYF. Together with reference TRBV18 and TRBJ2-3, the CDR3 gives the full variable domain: NAGVMQNPRHLVRRRGQEARLRCSPMKGHSHVYWYRQLPEEGLKFMVYLQKENIIDESGMPKERFSAEFPKEGPSILRIQQVVRGDSAAYFCASSRSRGSDTQYFGPGTRLTVL.

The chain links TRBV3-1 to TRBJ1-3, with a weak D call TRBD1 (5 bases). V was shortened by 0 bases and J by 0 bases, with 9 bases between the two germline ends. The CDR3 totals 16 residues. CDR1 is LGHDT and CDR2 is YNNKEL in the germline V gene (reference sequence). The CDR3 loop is CASSQEKGSSGNTIYF. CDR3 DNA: TGTGCCAGCAGCCAAGAGAAGGGGAGCTCTGGAAACACCATATATTTT.

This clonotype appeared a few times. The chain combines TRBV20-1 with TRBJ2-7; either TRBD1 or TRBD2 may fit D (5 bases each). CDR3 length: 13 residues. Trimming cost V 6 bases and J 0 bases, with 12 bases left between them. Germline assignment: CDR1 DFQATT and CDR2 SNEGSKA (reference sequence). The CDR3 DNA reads TGCAGTGCCAAACTGGGGACCTCCTACGAGCAGTACTTC. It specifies CSAKLGTSYEQYF.